This TCR beta chain was observed in a study of blood T cell repertoires in COVID-19. CDR3 length: 15 residues. CDR1 LGHDT and CDR2 YNNKEL come from the germline V gene (reference sequence). The junction had 1 base not matched to a gene; V was cut back by 4 bases and J by 1 base. All enrollees were roughly 18 to 89 years old and from fewer than 25 US areas. Symptom resolution, clearance, or two negative PCRs marked the recovered donors of Cohort 3. Some clones are missing from TCRdb's copy, which holds only in-frame ones; the method was immunoSEQ multiplex PCR. The repertoire has about 300,000 clones, about nine tenths of them found once; the top ten carry 1.7%.

This clonotype was sampled from a woman aged 40 to 55 who had recovered from COVID-19. The sample consisted of PBMCs or T cells enriched from blood (not recorded which). The chain carries TRBV3-1 (or the pseudogene TRBV3-2) and TRBJ2-2; 9 positions agree with TRBD2. The DNA for the CDR3 is TGTGCCAGCAGCCTACTAGCGGGGAACACCGGGGAGCTGTTTTTT. It yields the protein CASSLLAGNTGELFF.